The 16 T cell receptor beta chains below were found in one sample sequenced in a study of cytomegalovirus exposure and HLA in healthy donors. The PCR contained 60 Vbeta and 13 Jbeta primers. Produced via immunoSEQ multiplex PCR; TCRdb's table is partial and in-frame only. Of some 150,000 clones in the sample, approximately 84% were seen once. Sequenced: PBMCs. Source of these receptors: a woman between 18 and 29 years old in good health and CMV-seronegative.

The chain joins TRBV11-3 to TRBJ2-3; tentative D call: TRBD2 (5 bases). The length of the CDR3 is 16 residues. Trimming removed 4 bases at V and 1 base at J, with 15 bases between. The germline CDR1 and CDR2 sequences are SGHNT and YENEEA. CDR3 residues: CASSSTGSKGTDTQYF. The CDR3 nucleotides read TGTGCCAGCAGCTCGACGGGGTCTAAGGGCACAGATACGCAGTATTTT.

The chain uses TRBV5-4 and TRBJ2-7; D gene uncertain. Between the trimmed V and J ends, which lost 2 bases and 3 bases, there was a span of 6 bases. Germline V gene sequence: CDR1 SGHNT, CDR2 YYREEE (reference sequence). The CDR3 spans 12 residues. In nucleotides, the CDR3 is TGTGCCAGCAGCTTTCCAGGCTACGAGCAGTACTTC. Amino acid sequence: CASSFPGYEQYF.

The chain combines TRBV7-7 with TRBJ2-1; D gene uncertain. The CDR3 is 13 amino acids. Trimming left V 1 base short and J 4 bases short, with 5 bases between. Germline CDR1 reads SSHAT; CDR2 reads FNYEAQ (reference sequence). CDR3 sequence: CASSLGEYNEQFF. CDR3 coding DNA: TGTGCCAGCAGCTTAGGAGAGTACAATGAGCAGTTCTTC.

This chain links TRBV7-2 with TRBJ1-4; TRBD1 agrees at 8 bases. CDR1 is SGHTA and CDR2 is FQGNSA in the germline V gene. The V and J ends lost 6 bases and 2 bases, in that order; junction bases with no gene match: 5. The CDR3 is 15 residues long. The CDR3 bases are TGTGCCAGCAGACAGGGGGGCCCGACTAATGAAAAACTGTTTTTT. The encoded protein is CASRQGGPTNEKLFF.

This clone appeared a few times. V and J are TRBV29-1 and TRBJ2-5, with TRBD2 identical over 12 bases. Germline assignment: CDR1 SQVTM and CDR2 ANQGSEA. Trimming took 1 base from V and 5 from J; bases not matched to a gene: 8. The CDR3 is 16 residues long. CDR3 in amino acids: CSVEAPSGRAGETQYF. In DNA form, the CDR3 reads TGCAGCGTTGAAGCCCCTAGCGGGAGGGCCGGGGAGACCCAGTACTTC.

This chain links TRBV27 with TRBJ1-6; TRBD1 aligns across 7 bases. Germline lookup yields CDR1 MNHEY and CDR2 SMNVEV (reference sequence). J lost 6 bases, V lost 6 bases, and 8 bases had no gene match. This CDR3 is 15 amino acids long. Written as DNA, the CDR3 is TGTGCCAGCAGAACTCTACAGGGGTTTAATTCACCCCTCCACTTT. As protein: CASRTLQGFNSPLHF.

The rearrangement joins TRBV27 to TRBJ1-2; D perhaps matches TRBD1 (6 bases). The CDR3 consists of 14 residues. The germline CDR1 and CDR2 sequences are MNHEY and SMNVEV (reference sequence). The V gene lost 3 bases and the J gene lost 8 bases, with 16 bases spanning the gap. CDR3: CASSLRKGVRGYTF. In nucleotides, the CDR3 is TGTGCCAGCAGTTTGAGGAAGGGGGTTCGAGGCTACACCTTC.

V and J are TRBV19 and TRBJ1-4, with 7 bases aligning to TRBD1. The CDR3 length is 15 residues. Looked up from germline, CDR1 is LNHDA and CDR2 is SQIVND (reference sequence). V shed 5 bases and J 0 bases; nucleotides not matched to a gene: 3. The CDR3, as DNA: TGTGCCAGTAGTGGCACAGGGGCAACTAATGAAAAACTGTTTTTT. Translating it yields CASSGTGATNEKLFF.

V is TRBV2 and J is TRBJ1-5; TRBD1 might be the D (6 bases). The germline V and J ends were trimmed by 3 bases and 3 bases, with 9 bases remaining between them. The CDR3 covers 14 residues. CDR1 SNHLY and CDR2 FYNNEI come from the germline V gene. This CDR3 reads CASSDWGPNQPQHF. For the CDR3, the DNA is TGTGCCAGCAGTGACTGGGGGCCCAATCAGCCCCAGCATTTT.

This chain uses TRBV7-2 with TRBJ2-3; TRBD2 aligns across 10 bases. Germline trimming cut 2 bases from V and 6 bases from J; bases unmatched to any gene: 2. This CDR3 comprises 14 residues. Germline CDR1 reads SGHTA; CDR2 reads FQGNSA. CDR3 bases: TGTGCCAGCAGCTTACTAGCGGGAGTGGATACGCAGTATTTT. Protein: CASSLLAGVDTQYF.

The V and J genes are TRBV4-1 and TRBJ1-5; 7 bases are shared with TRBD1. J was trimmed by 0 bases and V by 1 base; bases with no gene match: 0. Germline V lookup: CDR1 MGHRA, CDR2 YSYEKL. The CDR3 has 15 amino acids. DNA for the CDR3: TGCGCCAGCAGCCAAGCAGGGGGTAGCAATCAGCCCCAGCATTTT. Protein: CASSQAGGSNQPQHF.

The CDR3 nucleotides are TGTGCCAGCAGCCCCGGACAGGGAGGAAGGGAGACCCAGTACTTC. Its translation: CASSPGQGGRETQYF. The gene calls are TRBV7-9 and TRBJ2-5; TRBD1 aligns across 8 bases. J lost 5 bases, V lost 5 bases, and 10 bases had no gene match. CDR3 length equals 15 residues. The germline CDR1 and CDR2 sequences are SEHNR and FQNEAQ (reference sequence).

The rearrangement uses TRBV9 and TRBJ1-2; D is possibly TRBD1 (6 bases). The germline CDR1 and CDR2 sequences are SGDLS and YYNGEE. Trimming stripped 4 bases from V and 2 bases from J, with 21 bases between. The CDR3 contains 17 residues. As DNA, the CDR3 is TGTGCCAGCAGCCCAATCGGAGGTACAGGGCGCAACTATGGCTACACCTTC. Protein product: CASSPIGGTGRNYGYTF.

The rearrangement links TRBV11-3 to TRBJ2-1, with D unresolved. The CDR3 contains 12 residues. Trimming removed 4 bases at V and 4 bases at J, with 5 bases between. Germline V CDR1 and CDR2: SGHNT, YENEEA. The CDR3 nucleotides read TGTGCCAGCAGCTCCCCTTACAATGAGCAGTTCTTC. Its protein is CASSSPYNEQFF.

CDR3 sequence: CATSSTGTGVLGGYTF. The CDR3 DNA is TGTGCCACCAGCAGCACCGGGACAGGGGTTTTGGGTGGCTACACCTTC. V is TRBV15 and J is TRBJ1-2; 10 bases agree with TRBD1. CDR3 size: 16 residues. V lost 3 bases and J lost 7; bases outside the gene matches: 11. Germline CDR1 LNHNV, CDR2 YYDKDF (reference sequence).

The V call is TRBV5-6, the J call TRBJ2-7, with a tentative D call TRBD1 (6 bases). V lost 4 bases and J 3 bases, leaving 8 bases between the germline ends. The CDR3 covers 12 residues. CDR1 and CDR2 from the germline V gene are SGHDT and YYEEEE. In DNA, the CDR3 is TGTGCCAGCAGCCCACAGGGCTACGAGCAGTACTTC. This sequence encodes CASSPQGYEQYF.